Listed below are T cell receptor beta chains from one sample, sequenced in a study of long-term antiretroviral therapy in people with HIV. TCRdb's table, derived via immunoSEQ multiplex PCR, lists solely in-frame clones and lacks some. The data contain tens of thousands of clones, roughly 87% of them singletons. Sequencing used unsorted PBMCs, obtained 1.1 years after starting antiretroviral therapy. The source is a man younger than 35 with HIV. Each CDR3 is given with its conserved first and last residue. Fields, in order: D gene, V gene, J gene, clone size, CDR3 DNA, CDR3 protein. A D gene is named only where the DNA matches it firmly. Some rows mark clone size as missing; the rest say once, few, many or name a class of expanded clone.

D gene: TRBD2
V gene: TRBV5-5
J gene: TRBJ2-5
clone size: NA
CDR3 DNA: TGTGCCAGCAGCACCGCAAAGCGGGGGGGCCAAGAGACCCAGTACTTC
CDR3 protein: CASSTAKRGGQETQYF

D gene: TRBD1
V gene: TRBV14
J gene: TRBJ1-2
clone size: NA
CDR3 DNA: TGTGCCAGCAGCCCCTCGACAGGGCCTTACGGAACCTTC
CDR3 protein: CASSPSTGPYGTF

D gene: NA
V gene: TRBV7-2
J gene: TRBJ1-2
clone size: NA
CDR3 DNA: TGTGCCAGCAGCGCATATCGCTATGGCTACACCTTC
CDR3 protein: CASSAYRYGYTF

D gene: NA
V gene: TRBV30
J gene: TRBJ1-5
clone size: NA
CDR3 DNA: TGTGCCTGGAGTAGACAGGCGGATCAGCCCCAGCATTTT
CDR3 protein: CAWSRQADQPQHF

D gene: NA
V gene: TRBV9
J gene: TRBJ2-2
clone size: NA
CDR3 DNA: TGTGCCAGCAGCATCCGACCACTTTATACCGGGGAGCTGTTTTTT
CDR3 protein: CASSIRPLYTGELFF

D gene: TRBD1
V gene: TRBV7-9
J gene: TRBJ2-1
clone size: NA
CDR3 DNA: TGTGCCAGCAGCTTAGGATTCCCGGGACAGGGGTTTCACAATGAGCAGTTCTTC
CDR3 protein: CASSLGFPGQGFHNEQFF

D gene: TRBD1
V gene: TRBV4-1
J gene: TRBJ2-1
clone size: NA
CDR3 DNA: TGCGCCAGCAGCCCCCACCCGTCCCCTCAGGGGGTCGGGTACAATGAGCAGTTCTTC
CDR3 protein: CASSPHPSPQGVGYNEQFF

D gene: TRBD2
V gene: TRBV19
J gene: TRBJ2-3
clone size: NA
CDR3 DNA: TGTGCCAGTAGTAAGGCGGGGGGCCAAGATACGCAGTATTTT
CDR3 protein: CASSKAGGQDTQYF

D gene: TRBD1
V gene: TRBV5-1
J gene: TRBJ1-1
clone size: NA
CDR3 DNA: TGCGCCAGCAGCTCCAATCCGATAAGTCCGGAGACAGGGTCTAACACTGAAGCTTTCTTT
CDR3 protein: CASSSNPISPETGSNTEAFF

D gene: TRBD2
V gene: TRBV27
J gene: TRBJ2-2
clone size: NA
CDR3 DNA: TGTGCCAGCAGTTTTTCCCGGGGGGACCGGGAGCTGTTTTTT
CDR3 protein: CASSFSRGDRELFF

D gene: TRBD2
V gene: TRBV15
J gene: TRBJ2-2
clone size: NA
CDR3 DNA: TGTGCCACCAAAGAGGATAGCGGGGGGGCGACCGGGGAGCTGTTTTTT
CDR3 protein: CATKEDSGGATGELFF

D gene: NA
V gene: TRBV25-1
J gene: TRBJ2-5
clone size: NA
CDR3 DNA: TGTGCCAGCAGTTTCCTTCATGCAGCAGGGGAGACCCAGTACTTC
CDR3 protein: CASSFLHAAGETQYF

D gene: TRBD2
V gene: TRBV9
J gene: TRBJ2-1
clone size: NA
CDR3 DNA: TGTGCCAGCAGCGTAGCGGCCGGGAGGGTGTCCTACAATGAGCAGTTCTTC
CDR3 protein: CASSVAAGRVSYNEQFF

D gene: TRBD1
V gene: TRBV5-1
J gene: TRBJ2-3
clone size: once
CDR3 DNA: TGCGCCAGCAGCCCTCGGACAGGGATGGGGATGACAGATACGCAGTATTTT
CDR3 protein: CASSPRTGMGMTDTQYF

D gene: NA
V gene: TRBV18
J gene: TRBJ1-4
clone size: NA
CDR3 DNA: TGTGCCAGCTCCCCATCTATATTTGACAGAGAAAAACTGTTTTTT
CDR3 protein: CASSPSIFDREKLFF

D gene: TRBD2
V gene: TRBV11-2
J gene: TRBJ2-7
clone size: NA
CDR3 DNA: TGTGCCAGCAGCCCCCGACTAGCGGGAGAGCTATACGAGCAGTACTTC
CDR3 protein: CASSPRLAGELYEQYF

D gene: TRBD2
V gene: TRBV7-8
J gene: TRBJ2-5
clone size: NA
CDR3 DNA: TGTGCCAGCAGCTTGGGGGGGGGTCCCGAGACCCAGTACTTC
CDR3 protein: CASSLGGGPETQYF

D gene: NA
V gene: TRBV15
J gene: TRBJ1-4
clone size: NA
CDR3 DNA: TGTGCCACCAGCAGAGATCCGGCAGGAGTTAATGAAAAACTGTTTTTT
CDR3 protein: CATSRDPAGVNEKLFF

D gene: NA
V gene: TRBV27
J gene: TRBJ2-6
clone size: NA
CDR3 DNA: TGTGCCAGCACCCACCGGACGTATCTTTATTCTGGGGCCAACGTCCTGACTTTC
CDR3 protein: CASTHRTYLYSGANVLTF

D gene: NA
V gene: TRBV7-9
J gene: TRBJ2-7
clone size: NA
CDR3 DNA: TGTGCCAGCGGCGGGCAGAGCTCCTACGAGCAGTACTTC
CDR3 protein: CASGGQSSYEQYF

D gene: NA
V gene: TRBV19
J gene: TRBJ1-2
clone size: NA
CDR3 DNA: TGTGCCAGTGGGGGACGGGGAGATGGCTACACCTTC
CDR3 protein: CASGGRGDGYTF

D gene: NA
V gene: TRBV6-1
J gene: TRBJ2-7
clone size: few
CDR3 DNA: TGTGCCAGCAGTGAATCGTACGAGCAGTACTTC
CDR3 protein: CASSESYEQYF

D gene: NA
V gene: TRBV5-1
J gene: TRBJ2-7
clone size: NA
CDR3 DNA: TGCGCCAGCAGCTTGGATTTAGGGCGGATCTACGAGCAGTACTTC
CDR3 protein: CASSLDLGRIYEQYF

D gene: NA
V gene: TRBV2
J gene: TRBJ1-1
clone size: NA
CDR3 DNA: TGTGCCAGCAGGGCAGGGCGGGGGAACACTGAAGCTTTCTTT
CDR3 protein: CASRAGRGNTEAFF

D gene: NA
V gene: TRBV9
J gene: TRBJ2-7
clone size: NA
CDR3 DNA: TGTGCCAGCAGCGTAGAGACGGGATACGAGCAGTACTTC
CDR3 protein: CASSVETGYEQYF

D gene: TRBD1
V gene: TRBV19
J gene: TRBJ2-7
clone size: NA
CDR3 DNA: TGTGCCAGTTGCGCGGGACAGGTCTGCGAGCAGTACTTC
CDR3 protein: CASCAGQVCEQYF

D gene: NA
V gene: TRBV30
J gene: TRBJ2-7
clone size: NA
CDR3 DNA: TGTGCCTGGTCCTGGACCTACGAGCAGTACTTC
CDR3 protein: CAWSWTYEQYF

D gene: TRBD1
V gene: TRBV27
J gene: TRBJ1-6
clone size: NA
CDR3 DNA: TGTGCCAGCAGCCAGGCCCTCTCGACAGGGATGAATTCACCCCTCCACTTT
CDR3 protein: CASSQALSTGMNSPLHF

D gene: NA
V gene: TRBV5-1
J gene: TRBJ2-3
clone size: once
CDR3 DNA: TGCGCCAGCAAAACCGGGACGCAGTTCACAGATACGCAGTATTTT
CDR3 protein: CASKTGTQFTDTQYF

D gene: NA
V gene: TRBV7-2
J gene: TRBJ2-7
clone size: NA
CDR3 DNA: TGTGCCAGCAGCCCAGTCGGGGGAAGCTCCTACGAGCAGTACTTC
CDR3 protein: CASSPVGGSSYEQYF

D gene: TRBD1
V gene: TRBV5-8
J gene: TRBJ1-1
clone size: NA
CDR3 DNA: TGTGCCAGCAGCGTACGGTACAGGGGCGGGGGCACTGAAGCTTTCTTT
CDR3 protein: CASSVRYRGGGTEAFF

D gene: NA
V gene: TRBV6-5
J gene: TRBJ2-5
clone size: NA
CDR3 DNA: TGTGCCAGCAGTTACTCGAGGTACAGTCGAGAGACCCAGTACTTC
CDR3 protein: CASSYSRYSRETQYF

D gene: NA
V gene: TRBV27
J gene: TRBJ1-4
clone size: NA
CDR3 DNA: TGTGCCAGCAGTTTAGGCAGGGGCTTAGCTAATGAAAAACTGTTTTTT
CDR3 protein: CASSLGRGLANEKLFF

D gene: NA
V gene: TRBV18
J gene: TRBJ2-7
clone size: NA
CDR3 DNA: TGTGCCAGCTCGCGGCAGGGAGGCTACGAGCAGTACTTC
CDR3 protein: CASSRQGGYEQYF

D gene: TRBD1
V gene: TRBV7-9
J gene: TRBJ2-7
clone size: few
CDR3 DNA: TGTGCCAGCAGCATCGACAGGGGGGCCTACGAGCAGTACTTC
CDR3 protein: CASSIDRGAYEQYF

D gene: NA
V gene: TRBV13
J gene: TRBJ1-1
clone size: NA
CDR3 DNA: TGTGCCAGCAGCTTGACACGGAACACTGAAGCTTTCTTT
CDR3 protein: CASSLTRNTEAFF

D gene: NA
V gene: TRBV18
J gene: TRBJ2-2
clone size: NA
CDR3 DNA: TGTGCCAGCTCACCATCGGGTAGAACAGGGCGGACCGGGGAGCTGTTTTTT
CDR3 protein: CASSPSGRTGRTGELFF

D gene: TRBD2
V gene: TRBV5-1
J gene: TRBJ2-1
clone size: few
CDR3 DNA: TGCGCCAGCAGCCCAGGACTAGGTGAGCAGTTCTTC
CDR3 protein: CASSPGLGEQFF

D gene: TRBD2
V gene: TRBV15
J gene: TRBJ2-1
clone size: NA
CDR3 DNA: TGTGCCACCAGCAGAGATCGGGGGGGAATGGTTTACAATGAGCAGTTCTTC
CDR3 protein: CATSRDRGGMVYNEQFF

D gene: TRBD1
V gene: TRBV11-2
J gene: TRBJ2-1
clone size: NA
CDR3 DNA: TGTGCCAGCAGCACCGATGACAGGGGGAGGGTCAATGAGCAGTTCTTC
CDR3 protein: CASSTDDRGRVNEQFF